The TCR beta chain under discussion was sequenced for a study of T cells in Graves' hyperthyroidism and ophthalmopathy. About this clonotype itself: Its antigen is still unknown.

PBMCs came from 8.5 to 10 ml fresh peripheral blood. Germline CDR1 GTSNPN, CDR2 SVGIG (reference sequence). The CDR3 contains 14 residues. V was cut by 7 bases and J by 3 bases, with 18 bases left in between. Study outcomes and limitations: Ophthalmopathy got predicted by the model a median 6.5 months before its onset. Blood shared most expanded thyroid clonotypes above 0.001.

Amplified TCR beta CDR3 regions derived from RNA transcripts. Initially, a first-round RT-PCR of the TCR CDR3 employed the HTBI primer set. TCRdb reprocessed the multiplex PCR reads via MiXCR and lists one record per CDR3 protein. The repertoire holds about 300,000 distinct CDR3 sequences, with less than 30% as singletons. The rearrangement uses TRBV30 and TRBJ2-5; possibly TRBD1 for D (5 bases). This receptor was taken from a man aged 40-49 years with Graves' hyperthyroidism that later progressed to Graves' ophthalmopathy. The sequencing input was blood. CDR3 loop: CASRVWGVKETQYF. CDR3 coding DNA: TGTGCCTCACGAGTCTGGGGCGTTAAAGAGACCCAGTACTTC. Full variable domain (outside the CDR3, taken from reference TRBV30 and TRBJ2-5): SQTIHQWPATLVQPVGSPLSLECTVEGTSNPNLYWYRQAAGRGLQLLFYSVGIGQISSEVPQNLSASRPQDRQFILSSKKLLLSDSGFYLCASRVWGVKETQYFGPGTRLLVL.